One sample yielded the 11 T cell receptor beta chains listed below, sequenced in a study of blood T cells in healthy people across ages. A second roughly 7 to 12 cycle PCR used barcoded and J-beta primers. MiXCR, applied by TCRdb to the 5' RACE reads, yields one record per CDR3 protein. This table holds around 820,000 distinct CDR3 sequences, 25% found once. The sample was also linked to a second study, of T cells of mothers and their children.

Sequencing was performed on blood. These receptors were taken from a boy younger than 18 in good health.

V and J are TRBV20-1 and TRBJ2-7; no firm D call. CDR3 size: 14 residues. Germline V gives CDR1 DFQATT, CDR2 SNEGSKA (reference sequence). V lost 0 bases and J lost 0, with 9 bases in between. This CDR3 is CSAREKTYSYEQYF. The CDR3 nucleotides are TGCAGTGCTAGAGAGAAGACCTACTCCTACGAGCAGTACTTC.

V is TRBV20-1 and J is TRBJ2-5; the D is unclear. Germline values: CDR1 DFQATT, CDR2 SNEGSKA (reference sequence). V dropped 4 bases and J dropped 4 bases, with 10 bases sitting between them. The CDR3 sequence is 12 residues long. CDR3 region: CSAKERLETQYF. The CDR3, as DNA: TGCAGTGCTAAGGAGCGTCTAGAGACCCAGTACTTC.

This clonotype was found a few times. The J gene is TRBJ2-5, the V gene TRBV11-2; 16 bases are shared with TRBD2. The V gene's germline CDR1 is SGHAT and CDR2 FQNNGV. V trimming: 5 bases; J trimming: 6 bases; junction bases outside the gene matches: 18. The CDR3 is 20 amino acids. The CDR3 here is CASSLITGTSGGDFRKTQYF. CDR3 coding DNA: TGTGCCAGCAGCCTTATAACCGGGACTAGCGGGGGGGACTTTCGGAAGACCCAGTACTTC.

A few counts support this clonotype. The chain recombines TRBV7-9 with TRBJ2-3; D is uncertain. The CDR3 runs 17 residues. CDR1 and CDR2 from the germline V gene are SEHNR and FQNEAQ (reference sequence). V lost 5 bases to trimming and J lost 4 bases, with 22 bases between them. CDR3 sequence: CASSQTSIATFPDTQYF. The CDR3 DNA reads TGTGCCAGCAGCCAAACTTCCATTGCAACGTTTCCAGATACGCAGTATTTT. Full variable domain (outside the CDR3, taken from reference TRBV7-9 and TRBJ2-3): DTGVSQNPRHKITKRGQNVTFRCDPISEHNRLYWYRQTLGQGPEFLTYFQNEAQLEKSRLLSDRFSAERPKGSFSTLEIQRTEQGDSAMYLCASSQTSIATFPDTQYFGPGTRLTVL.

The sample holds a few counts of this clonotype. V gene TRBV5-6 combines with J gene TRBJ1-4; D call uncertain. Germline V CDR1 and CDR2: SGHDT, YYEEEE. This CDR3 has 15 residues. With 3 bases removed from V and 7 bases from J, the gap between germline ends came to 16 bases. For the CDR3, the DNA is TGTGCCAGCAGCTCCCTTGGGTGGGTCGGTGAAAAACTGTTTTTT. It translates to CASSSLGWVGEKLFF.

This clonotype has only a few counts. The V gene is TRBV29-1, the J gene TRBJ2-2; perhaps TRBD2 as D (6 bases). Looked up from germline, CDR1 is SQVTM and CDR2 is ANQGSEA. CDR3 length: 15 amino acids. V dropped 7 bases and J dropped 4 bases, with 19 bases sitting between them. The CDR3 is CSAPLGGRGTGELFF. CDR3 DNA: TGCAGCGCGCCACTTGGGGGGAGAGGCACCGGGGAGCTGTTTTTT.

Only a few counts were recorded for this clonotype. J is TRBJ1-1 and V is TRBV5-1; D call uncertain. This CDR3 region has 13 residues. Germline V gives CDR1 SGHRS, CDR2 YFSETQ. Trimming took 6 bases from V and 9 from J, leaving 18 bases between them. The CDR3 DNA sequence: TGCGCCAGCAACCAAAACACAGAGTCGCAAGCTTTCTTT. Residues: CASNQNTESQAFF.

V and J are TRBV3-1 and TRBJ1-2, with D possibly TRBD1 on 5 matching bases. CDR1 LGHDT and CDR2 YNNKEL come from the germline V gene (reference sequence). The CDR3 extends over 13 amino acids. Trimming shortened V by 4 bases and J by 13 bases, and 19 bases separated the two germline ends. The CDR3 spells CASSLRAGRECTF. The CDR3 DNA follows: TGTGCCAGCAGCCTACGGGCAGGGCGGGAGTGCACCTTC.

Concerning this clonotype itself: The CDR3 does not end in the conserved phenylalanine or tryptophan, so this is likely a read error. The V call is TRBV29-1, the J call TRBJ2-1; 10 bases fit TRBD2. Germline lookup yields CDR1 SQVTM and CDR2 ANQGSEA. This CDR3 is 14 amino acids long. The V gene end was trimmed by 4 bases and the J gene end by 6 bases; junction bases not matched to a gene: 6. The CDR3 DNA reads TGCAGCGTTGTAGGACTAGCGGCCTGCAATGAGCAGTTCTTA. Translating it yields CSVVGLAACNEQFL.

The chain recombines TRBV3-1 with TRBJ1-2; D is ambiguous. Trimming took off 0 bases at V and 6 bases at J, with 8 bases between the two ends. This CDR3 region has 13 residues. From germline, CDR1 is LGHDT and CDR2 YNNKEL (reference sequence). CDR3 amino acids: CASSQDPIHGYTF. CDR3 nucleotides: TGTGCCAGCAGCCAAGATCCTATCCATGGCTACACCTTC. Supplemented by reference TRBV3-1 and TRBJ1-2, the full variable domain reads DTAVSQTPKYLVTQMGNDKSIKCEQNLGHDTMYWYKQDSKKFLKIMFSYNNKELIINETVPNRFSPKSPDKAHLNLHINSLELGDSAVYFCASSQDPIHGYTFGSGTRLTVV.

This chain links TRBV5-1 with TRBJ2-3; D is undetermined. Germline V gene lookup returns CDR1 SGHRS and CDR2 YFSETQ. There are 18 residues in the CDR3. The V and J ends lost 1 base and 1 base respectively, with 19 bases between them. The CDR3 coding sequence is TGCGCCAGCAGCTTGCGTCCAGGTCGGACCCCTCGCACAGATACGCAGTATTTT. It codes for CASSLRPGRTPRTDTQYF.